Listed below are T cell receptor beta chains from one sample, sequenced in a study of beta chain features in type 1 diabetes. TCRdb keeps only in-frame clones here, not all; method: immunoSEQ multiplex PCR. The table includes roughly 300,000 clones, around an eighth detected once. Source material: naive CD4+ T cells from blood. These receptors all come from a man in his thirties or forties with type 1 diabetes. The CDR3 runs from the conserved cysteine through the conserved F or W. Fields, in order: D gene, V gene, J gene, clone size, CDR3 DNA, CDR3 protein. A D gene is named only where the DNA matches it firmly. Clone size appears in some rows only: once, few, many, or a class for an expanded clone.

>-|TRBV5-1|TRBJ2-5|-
TGCGCCAGCAGCTTGGCAGAAGAGACCCAGTACTTC
CASSLAEETQYF
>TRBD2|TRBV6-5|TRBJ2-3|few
TGTGCCAGCAGTACTAGCGCAGATACGCAGTATTTT
CASSTSADTQYF
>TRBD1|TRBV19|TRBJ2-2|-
TGTGCCAGTAAGGATTACAGGGGCAATCCCACCGGGGAGCTGTTTTTT
CASKDYRGNPTGELFF
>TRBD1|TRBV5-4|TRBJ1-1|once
TGTGCCAGCAGCCTGGGACAGGGGCCGCGGACTGAAGCTTTCTTT
CASSLGQGPRTEAFF
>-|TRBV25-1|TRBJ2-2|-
TGTGCCAGCAGTGACCTAGCGTTTGGCACCGGGGAGCTGTTTTTT
CASSDLAFGTGELFF
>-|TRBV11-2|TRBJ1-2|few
TGTGCCAGCAGCTTAGTTACCAGGATTTCCAACTATGGCTACACCTTC
CASSLVTRISNYGYTF
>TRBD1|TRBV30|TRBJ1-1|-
TGTGCCTGGAGTGCAGGGGGGAACACTGAAGCTTTCTTT
CAWSAGGNTEAFF
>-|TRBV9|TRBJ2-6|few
TGTGCCAGCAGCGTATCCTCAGGGAAGTCTGGGGCCAACGTCCTGACTTTC
CASSVSSGKSGANVLTF
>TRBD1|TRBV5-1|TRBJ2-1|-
TGCGCCAGCAGCCCCTATTTGACAGGGCGCGTAGATAATGAGCAGTTCTTC
CASSPYLTGRVDNEQFF
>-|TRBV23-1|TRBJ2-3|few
TGCGCGCCGCCCCGAGGGGGAACAGATACGCAGTATTTT
CAPPRGGTDTQYF
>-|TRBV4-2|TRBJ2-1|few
TGTGCCAGCAGCCAAGACGGGAGTGGGGATGAGCAGTTCTTC
CASSQDGSGDEQFF
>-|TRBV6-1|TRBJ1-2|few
TGTGCCAGCAGTCCCCCGCGCGAACGCGTGGATGGCTACACCTTC
CASSPPRERVDGYTF
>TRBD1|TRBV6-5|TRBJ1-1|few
TGTGCCAGCAGTTCCATGGACAGGGGCTCGGGCACTGAAGCTTTCTTT
CASSSMDRGSGTEAFF
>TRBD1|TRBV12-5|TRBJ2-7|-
TGTGCTAGTGGTTTGGCTACCGGGACAGTGCCCTACGAGCAGTACTTC
CASGLATGTVPYEQYF
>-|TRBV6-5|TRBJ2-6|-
TGTGCCAGTGTCCACTCTGGGGCCAACGTCCTGACTTTC
CASVHSGANVLTF
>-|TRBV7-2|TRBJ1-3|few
TGTGCCAGCAGCTACTCAAACTCTGGAAACACCATATATTTT
CASSYSNSGNTIYF
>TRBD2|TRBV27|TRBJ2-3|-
TGTGCCAGCAGTTTCCTTAGCGGGAGGAGGAGTGGTACGCAGTATTTT
CASSFLSGRRSGTQYF
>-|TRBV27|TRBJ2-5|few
TGTGCCAGCAGACTCCACGCTCGGAGTAGCCAAGAGACCCAGTACTTC
CASRLHARSSQETQYF
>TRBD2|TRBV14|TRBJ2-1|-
TGTGCCAGCAGCCAAGTAGCGGGAGGATACAATGAGCAGTTCTTC
CASSQVAGGYNEQFF
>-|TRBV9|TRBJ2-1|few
TGTGCCAGCAGCTTCTCGGGTTACAATGAGCAGTTCTTC
CASSFSGYNEQFF
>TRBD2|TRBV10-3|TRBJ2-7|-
TGTGCCATCAGTGAGACCGGGGGGTCCTACGAGCAGTACTTC
CAISETGGSYEQYF
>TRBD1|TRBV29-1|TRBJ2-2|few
TGCAGCGTTGCGGGACAGGGGGCGACCGGGGAGCTGTTTTTT
CSVAGQGATGELFF
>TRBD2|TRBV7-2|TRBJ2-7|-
TGTGCCAGCAGCTTTTCGGGAGGGCCAAGGTACGAGCAGTACTTC
CASSFSGGPRYEQYF
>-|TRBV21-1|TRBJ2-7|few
TGTGCCAGCAGCACAAAGGGACAGGGCTCCTACGAGCAGTACTTC
CASSTKGQGSYEQYF
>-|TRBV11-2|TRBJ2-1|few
TGTGCCAGCAGCCTGGGACTTGACAATGAGCAGTTCTTC
CASSLGLDNEQFF
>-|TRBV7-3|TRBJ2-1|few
TGTGCCAGCAGCTTAAACCCTACGTACAATGAGCAGTTCTTC
CASSLNPTYNEQFF
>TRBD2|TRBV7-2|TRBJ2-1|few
TGTGCCAGCAGCCCGACTAGCGGGGGGTACAATGAGCAGTTCTTC
CASSPTSGGYNEQFF
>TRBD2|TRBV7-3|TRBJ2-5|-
TGTGCCAGCAGCTTAGGACTAGCGGGAATGTTAGAGACCCAGTACTTC
CASSLGLAGMLETQYF
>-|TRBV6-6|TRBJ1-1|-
TGTGCCAGCAGTTACCTCCGGGGTACGGACACTGAAGCTTTCTTT
CASSYLRGTDTEAFF
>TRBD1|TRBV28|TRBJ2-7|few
TGTGCCAGCAGCTCCGGGACAGGGGGTGACTACGAGCAGTACTTC
CASSSGTGGDYEQYF
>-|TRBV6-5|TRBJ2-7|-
TGTGCCAGCAGCCGGGACTACGAGCAGTACTTC
CASSRDYEQYF